The 27 T cell receptor beta chains below all came from one sample that was sequenced in a study of T cells in Graves' hyperthyroidism and ophthalmopathy. It was RNA transcripts that yielded the amplified TCR beta CDR3 regions. The HTBI primer set drove a first-round RT-PCR of the TCR CDR3. TCRdb reprocessed the multiplex PCR reads with MiXCR, giving one entry per CDR3 protein. The sample comprises a few hundred thousand distinct CDR3 sequences, less than 25% of which are singletons, and more than 20% rests with the top ten. The sequenced sample consisted of blood. The receptors come from a man younger than 35 with Graves' hyperthyroidism.

This clonotype was counted ten times or more. The chain is built from TRBV19 and TRBJ2-5; 9 bases line up with TRBD1. V lost 5 bases and J lost 5; bases outside the gene matches: 9. The germline V gene encodes CDR1 LNHDA and CDR2 SQIVND (reference sequence). The length of the CDR3 is 15 residues. CDR3 loop: CASSSAADRGETQYF. Here the CDR3 DNA reads TGTGCCAGTAGTTCTGCCGCGGACAGGGGTGAGACCCAGTACTTC.

The sample holds a few counts of this clonotype. The chain links TRBV19 to TRBJ2-7, with D unclear. Germline V gene lookup returns CDR1 LNHDA and CDR2 SQIVND (reference sequence). The CDR3 extends over 14 amino acids. V lost 6 bases, J lost 2 bases, and 14 bases lay in between. The CDR3 loop is CASSMAAGTYEQYF. DNA of the CDR3: TGTGCCAGTAGCATGGCAGCTGGGACCTACGAGCAGTACTTC. The complete variable domain, with remaining parts taken from reference TRBV19 and TRBJ2-7, reads DGGITQSPKYLFRKEGQNVTLSCEQNLNHDAMYWYRQDPGQGLRLIYYSQIVNDFQKGDIAEGYSVSREKKESFPLTVTSAQKNPTAFYLCASSMAAGTYEQYFGPGTRLTVT.

This clonotype was picked up many times. The chain combines TRBV29-1 with TRBJ1-2, with D possibly matching TRBD1 (5 bases). Trimming removed 6 bases at V and 5 bases at J, with 13 bases between. Germline V lookup: CDR1 SQVTM, CDR2 ANQGSEA. This CDR3 has 12 residues. In DNA form, the CDR3 reads TGCAGCGTCACGGGACTTGTTTATGGCTACACCTTC. Translation gives CSVTGLVYGYTF. The whole variable domain, remainder taken from reference TRBV29-1 and TRBJ1-2, is SAVISQKPSRDICQRGTSLTIQCQVDSQVTMMFWYRQQPGQSLTLIATANQGSEATYESGFVIDKFPISRPNLTFSTLTVSNMSPEDSSIYLCSVTGLVYGYTFGSGTRLTVV.

Concerning this clonotype itself: One junction end does not reproduce the germline sequence, and a read error may be involved. The chain employs TRBV30 and TRBJ1-1, with a weak D call TRBD1 (5 bases). The CDR3 runs to 14 residues. Germline CDR1 is GTSNPN and CDR2 is SVGIG (reference sequence). The CDR3 protein is CAWTLGLLNTEACF. The CDR3 DNA reads TGTGCCTGGACCCTGGGACTGCTGAACACTGAAGCTTGCTTT. The variable domain in full, with the rest retrieved from reference TRBV30 and TRBJ1-1, is SQTIHQWPATLVQPVGSPLSLECTVEGTSNPNLYWYRQAAGRGLQLLFYSVGIGQISSEVPQNLSASRPQDRQFILSSKKLLLSDSGFYLCAWTLGLLNTEACFGQGTRLTVV.

This clonotype came up many times. The V call is TRBV6-5, the J call TRBJ1-1; 7 nucleotides align to TRBD1. The CDR3 has 14 amino acids. Unmatched junction bases numbered 3, after V lost 2 bases and J lost 3 bases. Germline values: CDR1 MNHEY, CDR2 SVGAGI. CDR3 bases: TGTGCCAGCAGTTACGGACAGGTGTACACTGAAGCTTTCTTT. As protein: CASSYGQVYTEAFF.

This clonotype was counted ten times or more. The chain couples TRBV6-2 or TRBV6-3 to TRBJ1-1; weak D call: TRBD1 (5 bases). Germline V gene sequence: CDR1 MNHEY, CDR2 SVGEGT. The germline V and J ends were trimmed by 7 bases and 6 bases, with 18 bases remaining between them. CDR3 size: 14 residues. The CDR3 region has the DNA TGTGCCAGCATTCCCCAGGCGGGGCCCTCTGAAGCTTTCTTT. It is translated as CASIPQAGPSEAFF.

This clonotype was counted at least ten times. This chain joins TRBV12-3 or TRBV12-4 and TRBJ1-1, with 7 bases aligning to TRBD1. The CDR3 sequence is 13 residues long. Trimming at V came to 5 bases and at J to 5 bases, leaving 5 bases not matched to a gene. The chain's CDR3 is CASSPAGGTEAFF. The DNA for the CDR3 is TGTGCCAGCAGTCCCGCAGGGGGGACTGAAGCTTTCTTT.

The chain links TRBV12-3 or TRBV12-4 to TRBJ2-7, with a possible D match to TRBD1 (6 bases). V dropped 6 bases and J dropped 1 base, with 13 bases sitting between them. The CDR3 extends over 14 amino acids. DNA for the CDR3: TGTGCCAGCAGATTTGGACAGAGTTCCTACGAGCAGTACTTC. Translating it yields CASRFGQSSYEQYF.

This clonotype was seen a few times. The chain has TRBV9 and TRBJ2-1, with 9 positions matching TRBD1. This CDR3 is built from 16 residues. Trimming at V came to 3 bases and at J to 1 base, leaving 5 bases not matched to a gene. Germline CDR1 is SGDLS and CDR2 is YYNGEE. CDR3: CASSDTQGASYNEQFF. The CDR3 DNA follows: TGTGCCAGCAGCGACACACAGGGGGCGTCCTACAATGAGCAGTTCTTC.

This clonotype was counted ten times or more. This rearrangement joins TRBV7-2 to TRBJ2-5; possibly TRBD1 for D (5 bases). The CDR3 runs 16 residues. The V and J ends lost 2 bases and 1 base respectively, with 14 bases between them. Germline V gives CDR1 SGHTA, CDR2 FQGNSA. CDR3 sequence (DNA): TGTGCCAGCAGCTTAAGCCAGGGTGGTGGCCAAGAGACCCAGTACTTC. This codes for CASSLSQGGGQETQYF.

This clonotype came up a few times. The V call is TRBV20-1, the J call TRBJ2-5; 8 bases are a match to TRBD2. The germline V gene encodes CDR1 DFQATT and CDR2 SNEGSKA (reference sequence). This CDR3 has 14 amino acids. The trim removed 8 bases at V and 1 base at J, leaving 9 bases unmatched. The CDR3 nucleotides read TGCAGTTGCCTCGTCGGGGGGGTCCAAGAGACCCAGTACTTC. Translating it yields CSCLVGGVQETQYF.

The rearrangement joins TRBV28 to TRBJ1-2; D call uncertain. Germline values: CDR1 MDHEN, CDR2 SYDVKM. Between the trimmed V and J ends, which lost 7 bases and 3 bases, there was a span of 9 bases. The CDR3 has 12 amino acids. Written as DNA, the CDR3 is TGTGCCAGCATATCGGGGTACTATGGCTACACCTTC. This codes for CASISGYYGYTF.

Concerning this clonotype: A read error may produce the germline difference seen at one junction end. The gene calls are TRBV30 and TRBJ2-5; 7 bases match TRBD1. CDR1 is GTSNPN, CDR2 SVGIG, per germline (reference sequence). The CDR3 totals 13 residues. The CDR3 reads CAWIRTGQETQYF. The CDR3 nucleotides read TGTGCGTGGATCCGGACAGGCCAAGAGACCCAGTACTTC. The whole variable domain, remainder taken from reference TRBV30 and TRBJ2-5, is SQTIHQWPATLVQPVGSPLSLECTVEGTSNPNLYWYRQAAGRGLQLLFYSVGIGQISSEVPQNLSASRPQDRQFILSSKKLLLSDSGFYLCAWIRTGQETQYFGPGTRLLVL.

This clonotype turned up a few times. The chain combines TRBV6-2 or TRBV6-3 with TRBJ2-2, with D unclear. The CDR3 sequence is 14 residues long. The V gene lost 8 bases and the J gene lost 5 bases, with 15 bases spanning the gap. Per the germline V gene, CDR1 is MNHEY and CDR2 is SVGEGT. The CDR3 reads CASLPAGSTGELFF. The CDR3 DNA reads TGTGCCAGCCTTCCGGCAGGATCGACCGGGGAGCTGTTTTTT.

This clonotype was observed many times. V is TRBV6-2 or TRBV6-3 and J is TRBJ2-4, with D hard to call. This CDR3 comprises 14 residues. The V gene lost 1 base and the J gene lost 5 bases, with 9 bases spanning the gap. Germline CDR1 and CDR2: MNHEY and SVGEGT. The DNA for the CDR3 is TGTGCCAGCAGTTACTTAAGGGTCCAAAACATTCAGTACTTC. This translates into CASSYLRVQNIQYF.

This clonotype showed up just a few times. A much more abundant neighbour one base away suggests this may be a read error. The V gene is TRBV27, the J gene TRBJ1-1; D unclear. The germline V gene encodes CDR1 MNHEY and CDR2 SMNVEV (reference sequence). This CDR3 is built from 13 residues. DNA for the CDR3: TGTGCCAGCAGTAGAGGGCGGAACACTGAAGCTTGCTTT. It encodes CASSRGRNTEACF.

This clonotype appeared many times. V gene TRBV2 combines with J gene TRBJ1-5; a weak D match, TRBD1 (6 bases). CDR1 and CDR2 from the germline V gene are SNHLY and FYNNEI. This CDR3 has 15 amino acids. V lost 5 bases to trimming and J lost 6 bases, with 17 bases between them. The CDR3 nucleotides read TGTGCCAGCAGTCCCGGGGGGGGGCTTGCTCAGCCCCAGCATTTT. Translating it yields CASSPGGGLAQPQHF.

This clonotype was observed a handful of times. The V gene is TRBV27, the J gene TRBJ2-5; possibly TRBD2 for D (6 bases). This CDR3 has 15 amino acids. The germline V and J ends were trimmed by 5 bases and 2 bases, with 15 bases remaining between them. From germline, CDR1 is MNHEY and CDR2 SMNVEV (reference sequence). CDR3 residues: CASSPWAGTQETQYF. The CDR3 bases are TGTGCCAGCAGTCCTTGGGCGGGGACGCAAGAGACCCAGTACTTC.

The CDR3 DNA sequence: TGCGCCAGCAGCCGGGGTGAGGGAGCAGCTTTCTTT. Its translation: CASSRGEGAAFF. This sequence joins TRBV4-1 and TRBJ1-1; D gene ambiguous. The CDR3 is 12 residues long. V dropped 4 bases and J dropped 10 bases, with 13 bases sitting between them. The germline CDR1 and CDR2 sequences are MGHRA and YSYEKL.

This clonotype was found many times. Written as DNA, the CDR3 is TGTGCCAGCAGTATCACAGGTAATCAGCCCCAGCATTTT. It yields the protein CASSITGNQPQHF. J is TRBJ1-5 and V is TRBV6-5; possibly TRBD1 for D (5 bases). The CDR3 length is 13 residues. The V and J ends lost 5 bases and 4 bases respectively, with 9 bases between them. CDR1 is MNHEY and CDR2 is SVGAGI in the germline V gene.

This clonotype was recorded many times. V is TRBV28 and J is TRBJ2-2; D might be TRBD2 (7 bases). V was shortened by 6 bases and J by 6 bases, with 14 bases between the two germline ends. CDR3 length: 14 amino acids. Germline V gene lookup returns CDR1 MDHEN and CDR2 SYDVKM. The CDR3 sequence is CASSPGRGSGELFF. In DNA, the CDR3 is TGTGCCAGCAGCCCGGGGAGGGGGTCCGGGGAGCTGTTTTTT. The entire variable domain, with the rest obtained from reference TRBV28 and TRBJ2-2, is as follows: DVKVTQSSRYLVKRTGEKVFLECVQDMDHENMFWYRQDPGLGLRLIYFSYDVKMKEKGDIPEGYSVSREKKERFSLILESASTNQTSMYLCASSPGRGSGELFFGEGSRLTVL.

The chain couples TRBV5-1 to TRBJ1-2, with 9 bases matching TRBD1. Germline V gene sequence: CDR1 SGHRS, CDR2 YFSETQ. Trimming took 4 bases from V and 4 from J; bases not matched to a gene: 8. CDR3 length equals 15 residues. In nucleotides, the CDR3 is TGCGCCAGCAGCCTTTCAGGACAGGGGTCCTATGGCTACACCTTC. It yields the protein CASSLSGQGSYGYTF.

This clonotype has a handful of counts. A read error may account for a junction end that differs from germline. This chain uses TRBV10-2 with TRBJ2-2; D gene ambiguous. This CDR3 comprises 14 residues. Germline loops: CDR1 WSHSY, CDR2 SAAADI. The CDR3 DNA is TGCGCCAGCCGTCCGGGCGAGAACGCCGGGGAGCTGTTTTTT. Encoded protein: CASRPGENAGELFF.

This clonotype has at least ten counts. The chain combines TRBV6-1 with TRBJ2-5; 9 nucleotides align to TRBD1. J gave up 2 bases and V 11 bases, and 9 bases lay outside the gene matches. The V gene's germline CDR1 is MNHNS and CDR2 SASEGT. This CDR3 is built from 14 residues. The CDR3 spells CAGRGTGTQETQYF. The CDR3 DNA reads TGTGCCGGGCGGGGGACAGGGACACAAGAGACCCAGTACTTC.

J is TRBJ2-3 and V is TRBV6-5; no firm D call. Trimming removed 4 bases from V and 4 bases from J, with 6 bases in between. The length of the CDR3 is 12 residues. Germline values: CDR1 MNHEY, CDR2 SVGAGI. CDR3 in DNA: TGTGCCAGCAGTTCTGTCGCAGATACGCAGTATTTT. This codes for CASSSVADTQYF.

The chain combines TRBV12-3 or TRBV12-4 with TRBJ1-2; 7 bases line up with TRBD1. CDR3 length: 15 amino acids. V dropped 4 bases and J dropped 6; count of bases not matched to a gene: 11. CDR3 loop: CASSSYRGVKHGYTF. CDR3 sequence (DNA): TGTGCCAGCAGTTCCTACAGGGGTGTGAAGCATGGCTACACCTTC.

This clonotype was seen at least ten times. V gene TRBV19 combines with J gene TRBJ2-7; TRBD1 might be the D (6 bases). This CDR3 is built from 14 residues. V was shortened by 5 bases and J by 0 bases, with 11 bases between the two germline ends. CDR1 LNHDA and CDR2 SQIVND come from the germline V gene (reference sequence). The DNA of the CDR3 is TGTGCCAGTAGTGTGGCAGGGGTCTCCTACGAGCAGTACTTC. The encoded protein is CASSVAGVSYEQYF.